The rows below give T cell receptor beta chains drawn from one sample of a study of technical replicates of blood from a handful of donors. Libraries were prepared by immunoSEQ multiplex PCR; TCRdb keeps only in-frame clonotypes and omits some of them. The table records about 100,000 clones, roughly 96% of them present only once. Sequenced sample: T cells isolated from PBMCs. Source of these receptors: a human donor in good health. CDR3s include the opening cysteine and the closing phenylalanine or tryptophan. The order of the fields is clone size, J gene, D gene, V gene, CDR3 DNA, CDR3 protein. A D gene is named only where the DNA matches it firmly. Clone size is given for some rows only: seen once, a few or many times, or a class if the clone is expanded.

NA TRBJ1-5 NA TRBV7-2 TGTGCCAGCAGCTTAGAGCAGGGGAGACAGCCCCAGCATTTT CASSLEQGRQPQHF
NA TRBJ2-7 TRBD2 TRBV6-5 TGTGCCAGCAGTTACTCCTTCTCCGGGACTAGCGGCGAGCAGTACTTC CASSYSFSGTSGEQYF
NA TRBJ2-1 TRBD2 TRBV13 TGTGCCAGCAGCCTCCGACTAGCGGGAGACATATACAATGAGCAGTTCTTC CASSLRLAGDIYNEQFF
NA TRBJ2-7 NA TRBV7-5 TGTGTCAGAAGCTTAGCCCCGGGACAGTACTCCTACGAGCAGTACTTC CVRSLAPGQYSYEQYF
once TRBJ1-2 NA TRBV7-9 TGTGCCAGCAGCCCCAGGGAGGGAAACTATGGCTACACCTTC CASSPREGNYGYTF
NA TRBJ2-4 NA TRBV11-2 TGTGCCAGCAGCCTACGCAGGGGCCCCAAAAACATTCAGTACTTC CASSLRRGPKNIQYF
NA TRBJ2-5 TRBD2 TRBV28 TGTGCCAGCGGGCTAGCGGGAGCCCAAGAGACCCAGTACTTC CASGLAGAQETQYF
NA TRBJ2-3 TRBD2 TRBV25-1 TGTGCCAGCAGTGACCTAGCGGGAGCCTACACAGATACGCAGTATTTT CASSDLAGAYTDTQYF
NA TRBJ1-5 TRBD1 TRBV28 TGTGCCAGCATTCCCCGGACAGGGGGAAGCAATCAGCCCCAGCATTTT CASIPRTGGSNQPQHF
NA TRBJ2-7 NA TRBV27 TGTGCCAGCGGGACACAGCTCTACGAGCAGTACTTC CASGTQLYEQYF
NA TRBJ2-2 TRBD2 TRBV7-3 TGTGCCAGCAGCCCGGGACTAGCGGGAAATAGGGTCGCCGGGGAGCTGTTTTTT CASSPGLAGNRVAGELFF
NA TRBJ2-7 NA TRBV27 TGTGCCAGCAGTCCCCAGGGGCACGAGCAGTACTTC CASSPQGHEQYF
NA TRBJ1-1 NA TRBV7-9 TGTGCCAGCAGCTTTTTGGGACAGAACACTGAAGCTTTCTTT CASSFLGQNTEAFF
NA TRBJ2-7 NA TRBV27 TGTGCCAGCAGTTCACGGTTCAACGAGCAGTACTTC CASSSRFNEQYF
NA TRBJ2-1 TRBD2 TRBV19 TGTGCCAGTAGTATATTAGCGGGGGGCAATGAGCAGTTCTTC CASSILAGGNEQFF
once TRBJ2-7 NA TRBV11-2 TGTGCCAGCAGCTTAAGGAGGGGTTACGAGCAGTACTTC CASSLRRGYEQYF
once TRBJ1-5 NA TRBV5-5 TGTGCCAGCAGCCGGACAGATATACAGCCCCAGCATTTT CASSRTDIQPQHF
NA TRBJ2-2 TRBD1 TRBV7-3 TGTGCCAGCAGCTTAGGGACAGACACCGGGGAGCTGTTTTTT CASSLGTDTGELFF